The 5 T cell receptor beta chains reported below all come from one sample, sequenced in a study of blood T cells in healthy people across ages. A second 7 to 11 cycle PCR used barcoded and J-beta primers. TCRdb analysed the 5' RACE reads with MiXCR anew, one entry per CDR3 protein. The sample holds around 1.7 million distinct CDR3 sequences; 28% are singletons and the top ten take 7.7%. The material sequenced was blood. Receptors were obtained from a woman aged 25 to 45 in good health.

As regards this clonotype: Compared with germline, one end of the junction differs, possibly owing to a read error. The chain has TRBV5-1 and TRBJ2-1; TRBD2 matches 7 bases. The CDR3 covers 14 residues. The germline V gene has CDR1 SGHRS and CDR2 YFSETQ. The CDR3 sequence: CASSFGGIGNERFF. CDR3 DNA: TGCGCCAGCAGCTTCGGGGGGATTGGCAATGAGCGGTTCTTC.

This clonotype occurred a few times. The chain couples TRBV4-1 to TRBJ1-1; 7 bases are a match to TRBD1. The length of the CDR3 is 14 residues. V shed 4 bases and J 4 bases; nucleotides not matched to a gene: 6. Germline V gene lookup returns CDR1 MGHRA and CDR2 YSYEKL. In DNA, the CDR3 is TGCGCCAGCAGCCGAGACAGGGCGATCACTGAAGCTTTCTTT. Its translation is CASSRDRAITEAFF.

V is TRBV20-1 and J is TRBJ2-2, with D possibly being TRBD1 (6 bases). Germline CDR1 is DFQATT and CDR2 is SNEGSKA (reference sequence). The CDR3 sequence is 16 residues long. Trimming removed 0 bases at V and 3 bases at J, with 14 bases between. CDR3 region: CSARDPRGGYTGELFF. The CDR3 DNA follows: TGCAGTGCTAGAGATCCGAGAGGGGGATACACCGGGGAGCTGTTTTTT.

As regards this clonotype: A clone one base away is much larger, so this may be a read error. The chain carries TRBV20-1 and TRBJ2-7; 12 bases are shared with TRBD1. Per the germline V gene, CDR1 is DFQATT and CDR2 is SNEGSKA (reference sequence). J gave up 5 bases and V 1 base, and 3 bases lay outside the gene matches. This CDR3 has 14 amino acids. The CDR3: CSARGGQGADEQYF. The CDR3 nucleotides are TGCAGTGCTAGAGGGGGACAGGGGGCCGACGAGCAGTACTTC.

The chain combines TRBV30 with TRBJ1-1; 10 bases line up with TRBD1. The J segment lost 1 base and the V segment lost 5 bases, leaving 4 bases of the junction unmatched. The CDR3 consists of 14 residues. Per germline, CDR1 GTSNPN and CDR2 SVGIG (reference sequence). DNA for the CDR3: TGTGCCTGGGGGACAGGGGCGGGGAACACTGAAGCTTTCTTT. Translation gives CAWGTGAGNTEAFF. The entire variable domain, with the rest obtained from reference TRBV30 and TRBJ1-1, is as follows: SQTIHQWPATLVQPVGSPLSLECTVEGTSNPNLYWYRQAAGRGLQLLFYSVGIGQISSEVPQNLSASRPQDRQFILSSKKLLLSDSGFYLCAWGTGAGNTEAFFGQGTRLTVV.